This TCR beta chain was obtained from a study of blood T cell repertoires in COVID-19. Across the whole study: Some COVID-19 samples were acute and others convalescent; all came from the United States, Italy and Spain.

In regard to this clone: One end of the junction fails to match germline, which may point to a read error.

Germline V gives CDR1 SNHLY, CDR2 FYNNEI. This CDR3 has 13 amino acids. TCRdb's copy holds only in-frame clones and misses some; the assay was immunoSEQ multiplex PCR. The sample holds 150,000 to 200,000 clones, roughly nine tenths seen once. The source is a man between 65 and 85 years old with active or convalescent COVID-19. The gene calls are TRBV2 and TRBJ1-4, with TRBD1 identical over 8 bases. The sequencing sample was made of peripheral blood. DNA of the CDR3: TGTGCCAGCACCGAAGGACAGGGCCATGCCAAGACTTTT. Residues: CASTEGQGHAKTF.